Sequencing of this TCR delta chain was carried out in a study of gammadelta T cells in human blood. General observations from the study: Microbial exposure appeared to drive polyclonal γδ T cell expansion after birth.

TCRdb fed the RT-PCR reads into CATT to redo clone calling. The profile shows around 310 delta-chain clones, less than 9% of them singletons. Within the sample, this clone is large. The antigen remains unidentified. Germline CDR1 is GEAIGNYY and CDR2 is EKD. The CDR3 extends over 14 amino acids. Trimming cost V 2 bases and J 4 bases; bases outside gene matches: 2. The sequencing input was Vgamma9Vdelta2 gamma-delta T cells from infant blood. The receptor comes from a human donor. This sequence joins TRDV2 and TRDJ1, with 11 positions matching TRDD3. CDR3 sequence reads: CACDRLGDIDKLIF. CDR3 DNA sequence: TGTGCCTGTGACAGACTGGGGGATATCGATAAACTCATCTTT.